This TCR beta chain was captured by sequencing in a study of blood T cell repertoires in COVID-19. At the level of the study: Specimens from acute and convalescent COVID-19 originated in the United States, Italy and Spain. T cells, B-cell-depleted T cells, or PBMCs supplied cDNA or gDNA.

Per the germline V gene, CDR1 is SGHTA and CDR2 is FQGNSA. V dropped 3 bases and J dropped 0 bases, with 9 bases sitting between them. The CDR3 runs 14 residues. Authors' analysis steps: Quantification of nucleated cells was approximated via reference gene primer amplification. Generated by immunoSEQ multiplex PCR, the TCRdb table keeps only in-frame clones and is missing some. V and J calls and clone size are those listed in that table; D and trimming were worked out from the DNA. Among roughly 390,000 clones listed, 85% were seen once. The gene calls are TRBV7-2 and TRBJ2-7; D might be TRBD1 (6 bases). The specimen sequenced was peripheral blood. This clonotype was obtained from a woman aged 18-29 years with acute or convalescent COVID-19. The CDR3 reads CASSFRTVSYEQYF. The CDR3 DNA reads as TGTGCCAGCAGCTTCAGGACAGTCTCCTACGAGCAGTACTTC.